One and the same sample provided the 14 T cell receptor beta chains below, sequenced in a study of shared clonotypes between healthy human individuals. Terminally differentiated effector memory CD45RA+ cells were excluded by CCR7 positive selection of CD45RO-negative cells. Using immunoSEQ multiplex PCR, the repertoire was profiled, and TCRdb retains in-frame clones only, with some absent. The sample has a few million clones; 93% are singletons. The sequenced sample consisted of naive CD8+ T cells from PBMCs. The receptors were gathered from a man younger than 35 in good health. Some clones in this sample may be carry-over from other donors' samples.

V and J are TRBV4-1 and TRBJ2-7, with D tentatively TRBD1 (5 bases). With 3 bases removed from V and 4 bases from J, the gap between germline ends came to 13 bases. CDR1 MGHRA and CDR2 YSYEKL come from the germline V gene. The CDR3 has 14 residues. The CDR3 sequence: CASSQAQGQYEQYF. DNA of the CDR3: TGCGCCAGCAGCCAGGCTCAGGGCCAATACGAGCAGTACTTC.

The genes are TRBV29-1 and TRBJ2-7; D possibly corresponds to TRBD2 (5 bases). This CDR3 region has 13 residues. V was trimmed by 4 bases and J by 2 bases, leaving 12 bases between them. Per germline, CDR1 SQVTM and CDR2 ANQGSEA. CDR3 nucleotides: TGCAGCGTTGTCGAGGGCAGCACCTACGAGCAGTACTTC. Its protein product is CSVVEGSTYEQYF.

The chain links TRBV14 to TRBJ1-1, with D unresolved. Germline assignment: CDR1 SGHDN and CDR2 FVKESK. The CDR3 loop spans 12 amino acids. Trimming took 3 bases from V and 6 from J, leaving 8 bases between them. The CDR3 DNA reads as TGTGCCAGCAGCCATCGAGGGTCTGAAGCTTTCTTT. It codes for CASSHRGSEAFF.

This chain connects TRBV27 to TRBJ2-7; D possibly uses TRBD1 or TRBD2 (7 bases each). Trimming took 3 bases from V and 3 from J, leaving 12 bases between them. The length of the CDR3 is 14 residues. The germline CDR1 and CDR2 sequences are MNHEY and SMNVEV (reference sequence). The CDR3 sequence is CASSFTGEGYEQYF. Written as DNA, the CDR3 is TGTGCCAGCAGTTTTACAGGGGAGGGCTACGAGCAGTACTTC.

The V and J genes are TRBV6-5 and TRBJ2-7; 9 bases are shared with TRBD1. The germline CDR1 and CDR2 sequences are MNHEY and SVGAGI. The J segment lost 5 bases and the V segment lost 4 bases, leaving 6 bases of the junction unmatched. The CDR3 totals 14 residues. The CDR3 nucleotides are TGTGCCAGCAGTTCCGGGACAGGGTCCAACGAGCAGTACTTC. It translates to CASSSGTGSNEQYF.

The chain couples TRBV5-1 to TRBJ2-2; D remains unclear. Germline CDR1 reads SGHRS; CDR2 reads YFSETQ. V lost 3 bases to trimming and J lost 3 bases, with 9 bases between them. The CDR3 loop spans 14 amino acids. Here the CDR3 reads CASSSGVYTGELFF. The CDR3 DNA reads as TGCGCCAGCAGCTCTGGGGTATACACCGGGGAGCTGTTTTTT.

The CDR3 coding sequence is TGTGCCAGCAGCTTAAGCGTCCGGTCTGGGACAGGACAGACCCAGTACTTC. This translates into CASSLSVRSGTGQTQYF. The chain has TRBV11-1 and TRBJ2-5; 8 bases line up with TRBD1. In germline, CDR1 is SGHAT, CDR2 FQDESV (reference sequence). The CDR3 contains 17 residues. V lost 2 bases and J lost 6; bases outside the gene matches: 14.

The chain combines TRBV4-1 with TRBJ2-3; TRBD1 matches at 7 bases. Germline loops: CDR1 MGHRA, CDR2 YSYEKL. V was clipped by 3 bases and J by 4 bases; unmatched bases: 7. The CDR3 has 15 amino acids. CDR3 sequence reads: CASSHVDRASDTQYF. The CDR3 DNA sequence: TGCGCCAGCAGCCACGTAGACAGGGCCTCAGATACGCAGTATTTT.

The V call is TRBV6-6, the J call TRBJ1-1, with D possibly being TRBD1 (5 bases). V was shortened by 2 bases and J by 1 base, with 8 bases between the two germline ends. Per the germline V gene, CDR1 is MNHNY and CDR2 is SVGAGI (reference sequence). This CDR3 contains 14 residues. CDR3 DNA: TGTGCCAGCAGTTACGACAGTGGGAACACTGAAGCTTTCTTT. It translates to CASSYDSGNTEAFF.

The chain has TRBV5-6 and TRBJ1-2; 7 bases map to TRBD1. The germline V gene encodes CDR1 SGHDT and CDR2 YYEEEE. The length of the CDR3 is 17 residues. Trimming at V came to 1 base and at J to 6 bases, leaving 15 bases not matched to a gene. For the CDR3, the DNA is TGTGCCAGCAGCTTGACCCCCGAATTTAAGGGGGCTGATGGCTACACCTTC. The encoded protein is CASSLTPEFKGADGYTF.

DNA of the CDR3: TGTGCCATCAGTGTGGATGACTACGAGCAGTACTTC. Translating gives CAISVDDYEQYF. This chain connects TRBV10-3 to TRBJ2-7; unclear D gene. The germline V gene has CDR1 ENHRY and CDR2 SYGVKD. CDR3 size: 12 residues. V gave up 4 bases and J gave up 3 bases, with 7 bases separating them.

The CDR3 loop reads CATSRVLSDEQFF. CDR3 nucleotides: TGTGCCACCAGTCGTGTCTTGAGCGATGAGCAGTTCTTC. The chain couples TRBV4-2 to TRBJ2-1; D is unclear. CDR3 size: 13 residues. Germline V gene sequence: CDR1 LGHNA, CDR2 YNFKEQ. V was trimmed by 10 bases and J by 8 bases, leaving 18 bases between them.

V usage is TRBV7-3 and J usage is TRBJ1-1; D is possibly TRBD1 (5 bases). The CDR3 loop spans 15 amino acids. Trimming took off 7 bases at V and 3 bases at J, with 18 bases between the two ends. From germline, CDR1 is SGHTA and CDR2 FQGTGA. The CDR3 region has the DNA TGTGCCAGCACAAGATGGGGGTTTAGGGACACTGAAGCTTTCTTT. Encoded protein: CASTRWGFRDTEAFF.

The chain employs TRBV7-9 and TRBJ2-7; a possible D gene is TRBD2 (6 bases). Per the germline V gene, CDR1 is SEHNR and CDR2 is FQNEAQ (reference sequence). CDR3 length equals 17 residues. V was cut by 5 bases and J by 3 bases, with 23 bases left in between. The CDR3 spells CASSQWGGNHPYYEQYF. As DNA, the CDR3 is TGTGCCAGCAGCCAATGGGGCGGGAACCATCCGTACTACGAGCAGTACTTC.